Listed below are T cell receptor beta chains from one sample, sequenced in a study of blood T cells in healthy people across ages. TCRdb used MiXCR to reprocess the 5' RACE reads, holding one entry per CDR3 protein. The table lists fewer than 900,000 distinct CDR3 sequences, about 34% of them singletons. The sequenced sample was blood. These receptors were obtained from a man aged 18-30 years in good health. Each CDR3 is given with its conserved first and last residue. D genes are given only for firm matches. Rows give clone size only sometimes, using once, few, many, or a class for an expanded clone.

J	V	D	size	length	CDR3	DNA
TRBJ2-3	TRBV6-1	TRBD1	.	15	CASIEGTGKTGTQYF	TGTGCCAGCATCGAGGGGACAGGGAAGACAGGTACGCAGTATTTT
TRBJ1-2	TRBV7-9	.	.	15	CASSHDAGSNYGYTF	TGTGCCAGCAGTCATGACGCGGGTTCGAACTATGGCTACACCTTC
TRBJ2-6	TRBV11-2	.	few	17	CASSFLAGYTGANVLTF	TGTGCCAGCAGCTTTTTGGCAGGGTATACTGGGGCCAACGTCCTGACTTTC
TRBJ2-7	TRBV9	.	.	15	CAGSVGTLSSYEQYF	TGTGCCGGCAGCGTGGGGACTTTAAGCTCCTACGAGCAGTACTTC
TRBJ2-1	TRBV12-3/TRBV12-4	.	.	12	CASSFGAVEQFF	TGTGCCAGCAGTTTCGGAGCGGTGGAGCAGTTCTTC
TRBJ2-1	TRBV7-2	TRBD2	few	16	CASRPTSLEPYNEQFF	TGTGCCAGCAGACCGACTAGCCTCGAGCCCTACAATGAGCAGTTCTTC
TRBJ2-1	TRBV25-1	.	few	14	CASSNSGPYNEQFF	TGTGCCAGCTCTAATTCAGGCCCTTACAATGAGCAGTTCTTC
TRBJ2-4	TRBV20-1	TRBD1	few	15	CSARAPGQGVDIQYF	TGCAGTGCTAGAGCCCCGGGACAGGGCGTAGACATTCAGTACTTC
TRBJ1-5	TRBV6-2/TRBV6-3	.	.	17	CASSYSGRQNTNQPQHF	TGTGCCAGCAGTTACTCGGGTCGACAGAATACTAATCAGCCCCAGCATTTT
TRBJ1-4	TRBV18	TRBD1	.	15	CASSPRQGEREKLFF	TGTGCCAGCTCACCACGGCAGGGGGAAAGGGAAAAACTGTTTTTT
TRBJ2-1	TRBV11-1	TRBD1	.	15	CASSTDRGQQNEQFF	TGTGCCAGCAGCACGGACAGGGGGCAGCAAAATGAGCAGTTCTTC
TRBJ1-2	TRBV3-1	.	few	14	CASQAGRRGYGYTF	TGTGCCAGCCAAGCGGGACGCCGGGGCTATGGCTACACCTTC
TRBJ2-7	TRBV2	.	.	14	CASSEPPGVNEQYF	TGTGCCAGCAGTGAACCCCCAGGGGTCAATGAGCAGTACTTC
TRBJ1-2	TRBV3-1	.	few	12	CASSQGNGGYTF	TGTGCCAGCAGCCAAGGAAATGGGGGCTACACCTTC
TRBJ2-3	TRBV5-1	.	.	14	CASSDGSETDTQYF	TGCGCCAGCAGCGACGGGTCAGAGACGGATACGCAGTATTTT
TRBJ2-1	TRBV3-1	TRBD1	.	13	CASRVTGKNEQFF	TGTGCCAGCAGGGTGACAGGGAAGAATGAGCAGTTCTTC
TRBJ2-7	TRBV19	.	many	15	CASSMLGRNLGEQYF	TGTGCCAGTAGTATGTTGGGACGAAATCTCGGGGAGCAGTACTTC
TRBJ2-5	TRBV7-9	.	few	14	CASSFGQSGETQYF	TGTGCCAGCAGCTTCGGGCAGTCTGGAGAGACCCAGTACTTC
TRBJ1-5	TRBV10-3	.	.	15	CAISGDGASNQPQHF	TGTGCCATCAGTGGGGATGGCGCCAGCAATCAGCCCCAGCATTTT
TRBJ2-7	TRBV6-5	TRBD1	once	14	CASSYSDRDYEQYF	TGTGCCAGCAGTTACTCAGACAGGGATTACGAGCAGTACTTC
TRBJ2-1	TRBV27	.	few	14	CASSFKGHYNEQFF	TGTGCCAGCAGTTTTAAAGGACACTACAATGAGCAGTTCTTC
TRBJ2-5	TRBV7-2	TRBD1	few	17	CASSFEKDRGYKETQYF	TGTGCCAGCAGCTTTGAAAAGGACAGGGGCTACAAGGAGACCCAGTACTTC
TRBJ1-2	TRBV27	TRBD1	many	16	CASSRYGTGGAYGYTF	TGTGCCAGCAGTCGATATGGGACAGGGGGCGCTTACGGCTACACCTTC
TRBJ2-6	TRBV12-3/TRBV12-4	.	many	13	CASSGSGANVLTF	TGTGCCAGCAGCGGCTCTGGGGCCAACGTCCTGACTTTC
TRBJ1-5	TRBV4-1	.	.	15	CASSQGQGGKQPQHF	TGCGCCAGCAGCCAAGGGCAGGGAGGAAAGCAGCCCCAGCATTTT
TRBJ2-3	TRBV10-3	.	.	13	CAITGGLTDTQYF	TGTGCCATCACCGGAGGACTAACAGATACGCAGTATTTT
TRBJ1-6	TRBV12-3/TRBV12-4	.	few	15	CASSLGTAENSPLHF	TGTGCCAGCAGTTTAGGGACAGCCGAAAATTCACCCCTCCACTTT
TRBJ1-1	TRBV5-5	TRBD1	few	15	CASSPKDRGRDEAFF	TGTGCCAGCAGCCCTAAGGACAGGGGGCGCGATGAAGCTTTCTTT
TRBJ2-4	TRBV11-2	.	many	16	CASSLNGGDVKNIQYF	TGTGCCAGCAGCCTAAACGGGGGTGATGTCAAAAACATTCAGTACTTC
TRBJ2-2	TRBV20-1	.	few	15	CSARDAGNDNGELFF	TGCAGTGCTAGAGATGCCGGGAACGATAACGGGGAGCTGTTTTTT
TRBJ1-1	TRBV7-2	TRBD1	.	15	CASSSLTGAHTEAFF	TGTGCCAGCAGCTCTCTGACAGGGGCTCACACTGAAGCTTTCTTT
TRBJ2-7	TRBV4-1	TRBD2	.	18	CASSQDPIRLAVNNEQYF	TGCGCCAGCAGCCAAGATCCAATCCGACTAGCGGTGAACAATGAGCAGTACTTC
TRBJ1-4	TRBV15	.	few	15	CATSRDGGPSEKLFF	TGTGCCACCAGCAGAGATGGGGGGCCGAGTGAAAAACTGTTTTTT
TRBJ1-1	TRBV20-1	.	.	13	CSARGRQNTEAFF	TGCAGTGCTAGAGGACGGCAGAACACTGAAGCTTTCTTT
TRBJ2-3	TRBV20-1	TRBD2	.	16	CSARGNGGAGTDTQYF	TGCAGTGCTAGGGGGAACGGGGGGGCCGGCACAGATACGCAGTATTTT
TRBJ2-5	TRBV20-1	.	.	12	CSAPGTSETQYF	TGCAGTGCTCCAGGGACATCGGAGACCCAGTACTTC
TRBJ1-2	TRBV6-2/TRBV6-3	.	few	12	CASSYVTAGYTF	TGTGCCAGCAGTTACGTCACGGCGGGCTACACCTTC
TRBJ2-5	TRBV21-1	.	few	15	CASSKRDQRGETQYF	TGTGCCAGCAGCAAGAGGGATCAAAGGGGGGAGACCCAGTACTTC
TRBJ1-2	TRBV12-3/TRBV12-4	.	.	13	CASSFKSNYGYTF	TGTGCCAGCAGTTTTAAGTCTAACTATGGCTACACCTTC
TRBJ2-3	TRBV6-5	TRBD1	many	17	CASSYGLLGQRTDTQYF	TGTGCCAGCAGTTACGGGCTGTTGGGACAGCGCACAGATACGCAGTATTTT
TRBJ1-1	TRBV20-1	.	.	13	CSASPPLNTEAFF	TGCAGTGCTAGTCCGCCATTGAACACTGAAGCTTTCTTT
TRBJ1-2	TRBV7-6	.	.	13	CAGSLPGGYGYTF	TGTGCCGGCAGCCTACCGGGTGGCTATGGCTACACCTTC
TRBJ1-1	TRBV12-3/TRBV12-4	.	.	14	CASSTPGGSTEAFF	TGTGCCAGCAGTACCCCGGGGGGGAGTACTGAAGCTTTCTTT
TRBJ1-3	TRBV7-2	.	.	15	CASSLAGISGNTIYF	TGTGCCAGCAGCTTAGCCGGGATCTCTGGAAACACCATATATTTT
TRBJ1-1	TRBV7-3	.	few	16	CASSLLGGEVNTEAFF	TGTGCCAGCAGCTTACTCGGGGGTGAGGTGAACACTGAAGCTTTCTTT
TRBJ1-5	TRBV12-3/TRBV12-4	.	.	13	CASSKGDNQPQHF	TGTGCCAGCAGCAAGGGGGACAATCAGCCCCAGCATTTT
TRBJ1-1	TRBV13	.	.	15	CASSPGTSLNTEAFF	TGTGCCAGCAGCCCCGGGACATCCCTGAACACTGAAGCTTTCTTT
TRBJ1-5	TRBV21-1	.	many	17	CASSKANGQGVNQPQHF	TGTGCCAGCAGCAAAGCAAACGGACAGGGGGTCAATCAGCCCCAGCATTTT
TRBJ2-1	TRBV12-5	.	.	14	CASEPASSYNEQFF	TGTGCTAGTGAACCGGCCAGCTCCTACAATGAGCAGTTCTTC
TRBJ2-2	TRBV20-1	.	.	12	CSASRDTGELFF	TGCAGTGCCTCCCGTGACACCGGGGAGCTGTTTTTT
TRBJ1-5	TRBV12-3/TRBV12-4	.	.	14	CAGSLNGEAKPQHF	TGTGCCGGCAGTTTAAACGGGGAGGCGAAGCCCCAGCATTTT
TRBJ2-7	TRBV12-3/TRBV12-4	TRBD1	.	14	CASTSGTGGHEQYF	TGTGCCAGCACGTCCGGGACAGGGGGCCACGAGCAGTACTTC
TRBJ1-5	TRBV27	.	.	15	CASSFSSSGNQPQHF	TGTGCCAGCAGTTTTTCCTCCTCGGGCAATCAGCCCCAGCATTTT
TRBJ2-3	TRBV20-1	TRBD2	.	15	CSATWAGGGTDTQYF	TGCAGTGCCACCTGGGCGGGGGGGGGCACAGATACGCAGTATTTT